These 30 T cell receptor beta chains were all obtained from the same sample, sequenced in a study of blood T cell repertoires in COVID-19 (dated by TCRdb to between 2020 and 2021). Receptor libraries were prepared by the immunoSEQ multiplex PCR assay. TCRdb re-hosts the immuneACCESS table, in-frame sequences only. Its copies lack some clones; in the studies checked, an unresolved V gene accounts for under half of them, and the cause for the rest is not known. Within this sample are about 68,000 clones, with 75% to 95% of them counted one time only. 4.5% to 6% of the sample is taken by the ten largest. The specimen sequenced was peripheral blood. The receptors derive from a woman aged 55-75 years with active COVID-19.

This chain uses TRBV24-1 with TRBJ2-1; 10 bases are a match to TRBD2. The germline gives CDR1 KGHDR, CDR2 SFDVKD. This CDR3 region has 17 residues. V gave up 3 bases and J gave up 3 bases; unmatched junction bases: 7. CDR3 nucleotides: TGTGCCACCAGTGATCCCAGCGGGAGGGAGGGCTACAATGAGCAGTTCTTC. The encoded protein is CATSDPSGREGYNEQFF.

This chain joins TRBV6-5 and TRBJ1-1, with D possibly being TRBD1 (5 bases). This CDR3 is 13 amino acids long. V lost 10 bases and J lost 0, with 12 bases in between. Germline V CDR1 and CDR2: MNHEY, SVGAGI. The CDR3 region is CAIGGDLNTEAFF. The CDR3 DNA follows: TGTGCCATCGGAGGGGACCTGAACACTGAAGCTTTCTTT.

The rearrangement joins TRBV18 to TRBJ1-3, with D perhaps matching TRBD1 (5 bases). CDR3 length: 13 amino acids. CDR1 is KGHSH, CDR2 LQKENI, per germline. V shed 4 bases and J shed 5 bases, with 9 bases lying between them. In DNA, the CDR3 is TGTGCCAGCTCACTTGGGGCCCGAAACACCATATATTTT. Translated: CASSLGARNTIYF.

The chain carries TRBV6-4 and TRBJ2-7; D is possibly TRBD2 (6 bases). V dropped 4 bases and J dropped 3 bases, with 22 bases sitting between them. The germline CDR1 and CDR2 sequences are MRHNA and SNTAGT. CDR3 length: 17 residues. CDR3: CASSAPWFSGWDYEQYF. Here the CDR3 DNA reads TGTGCCAGCAGTGCCCCGTGGTTTAGCGGATGGGACTACGAGCAGTACTTC.

The chain combines TRBV5-1 with TRBJ2-3; a possible D gene is TRBD2 (5 bases). Germline V CDR1 and CDR2: SGHRS, YFSETQ. Trimming cost V 4 bases and J 0 bases, with 18 bases left between them. This CDR3 is built from 17 residues. CDR3 DNA sequence: TGCGCCAGCAGCCAGACAAATTTAGCGACTAGCACAGATACGCAGTATTTT. It codes for CASSQTNLATSTDTQYF. Based on the CDR3 plus reference TRBV5-1 and TRBJ2-3, the full variable domain is KAGVTQTPRYLIKTRGQQVTLSCSPISGHRSVSWYQQTPGQGLQFLFEYFSETQRNKGNFPGRFSGRQFSNSRSEMNVSTLELGDSALYLCASSQTNLATSTDTQYFGPGTRLTVL.

This clone is a singleton in its sample. The chain is built from TRBV15 and TRBJ1-3, with D unclear. The CDR3 extends over 16 amino acids. V lost 8 bases, J lost 1 base, and 18 bases lay in between. Germline CDR1 is LNHNV and CDR2 is YYDKDF (reference sequence). CDR3 in amino acids: CATRKSDFGSGNTIYF. The CDR3 DNA sequence: TGTGCCACCCGCAAATCGGACTTTGGGTCTGGAAACACCATATATTTT.

The J gene is TRBJ2-6, the V gene TRBV27; a possible D gene is TRBD2 (6 bases). CDR1 MNHEY and CDR2 SMNVEV come from the germline V gene (reference sequence). The V and J ends lost 2 bases and 0 bases respectively, with 11 bases between them. The CDR3 is 17 amino acids. CDR3 loop: CASSLQAGYSGANVLTF. Here the CDR3 DNA reads TGTGCCAGCAGTTTACAAGCGGGTTACTCTGGGGCCAACGTCCTGACTTTC.

The chain links TRBV19 to TRBJ2-7; TRBD2 might be the D (6 bases). This CDR3 contains 13 residues. Between the trimmed V and J ends, which lost 5 bases and 4 bases, there was a span of 12 bases. Germline-derived CDR1 and CDR2 are LNHDA and SQIVND (reference sequence). As DNA, the CDR3 is TGTGCCAGTAGTCCTCGGAGGGGTTACGAGCAGTACTTC. The encoded protein is CASSPRRGYEQYF.

The chain links TRBV3-1 (or the pseudogene TRBV3-2) to TRBJ1-5, with D unclear. This CDR3 region has 16 residues. Germline loops: CDR1 LGHDT, CDR2 YNNKEL (reference sequence). The V and J ends lost 3 bases and 0 bases respectively, with 12 bases between them. The CDR3 sequence is CASSHSGIYSNQPQHF. The CDR3 DNA sequence: TGTGCCAGCAGCCACAGCGGAATATATAGCAATCAGCCCCAGCATTTT.

The gene calls are TRBV7-8 and TRBJ2-1, with D tentatively TRBD2 (5 bases). Germline CDR1 reads SGHVS; CDR2 reads FQNEAQ. The CDR3 runs to 16 residues. V lost 4 bases, J lost 8 bases, and 21 bases lay in between. DNA of the CDR3: TGTGCCAGCAGCTCCTCCCGAGGGAGTTCTATGGATGAGCAGTTCTTC. As protein: CASSSSRGSSMDEQFF.

This clone was picked up a small number of times. The chain links TRBV5-1 to TRBJ1-2, with TRBD1 matching 7 bases. J lost 5 bases, V lost 4 bases, and 8 bases had no gene match. The CDR3 totals 14 residues. CDR1 and CDR2 (germline): SGHRS, YFSETQ. CDR3 DNA: TGCGCCAGCAGCCCGGGGACAGCCAATTATGGCTACACCTTC. Its protein product is CASSPGTANYGYTF.

The rearrangement uses TRBV18 and TRBJ2-5; D is unclear. V was cut by 0 bases and J by 5 bases, with 7 bases left in between. The length of the CDR3 is 13 residues. In germline, CDR1 is KGHSH, CDR2 LQKENI. The CDR3, as DNA: TGTGCCAGCTCACCACCGGTGAGGGAGACCCAGTACTTC. Protein: CASSPPVRETQYF.

The rearrangement joins TRBV2 to TRBJ2-2; a possible D gene is TRBD1 (6 bases). Germline V gene sequence: CDR1 SNHLY, CDR2 FYNNEI. The V end was cut by 6 bases, the J end by 2 bases, with 13 bases between. The CDR3 runs 15 residues. Here the CDR3 DNA reads TGTGCCAGCAGATTCCGGGACACCAACACCGGGGAGCTGTTTTTT. Protein sequence: CASRFRDTNTGELFF. Full variable domain (rest looked up from reference TRBV2 and TRBJ2-2): EPEVTQTPSHQVTQMGQEVILRCVPISNHLYFYWYRQILGQKVEFLVSFYNNEISEKSEIFDDQFSVERPDGSNFTLKIRSTKLEDSAMYFCASRFRDTNTGELFFGEGSRLTVL.

The genes are TRBV5-1 and TRBJ2-3, with 9 bases aligning to TRBD2. Germline V gives CDR1 SGHRS, CDR2 YFSETQ. The CDR3 is 14 amino acids. After removal of 3 bases from V and 4 bases from J, the junction contained 3 bases not matched to a gene. CDR3 nucleotide sequence: TGCGCCAGCAGCTGGAGCGGGAGGCCAGATACGCAGTATTTT. Protein sequence: CASSWSGRPDTQYF.

This sequence joins TRBV27 and TRBJ2-7; tentative D call: TRBD1 (7 bases). The CDR3 is 15 residues long. V was pared by 5 bases and J by 4 bases, with 18 bases between. Looked up from germline, CDR1 is MNHEY and CDR2 is SMNVEV (reference sequence). The CDR3: CASSPQGGRLYEQYF. Written as DNA, the CDR3 is TGTGCCAGCAGTCCCCAGGGGGGACGGCTGTACGAGCAGTACTTC.

This chain links TRBV11-2 with TRBJ2-1, with TRBD1 as a possible D gene (5 bases). V lost 3 bases and J lost 15, with 15 bases in between. Germline CDR1 and CDR2: SGHAT and FQNNGV. CDR3 length: 12 residues. The CDR3 spells CASSLPRGIGFF. Here the CDR3 DNA reads TGTGCCAGCAGCTTGCCTAGGGGCATAGGGTTCTTC.

The rearrangement uses TRBV19 and TRBJ2-5; 9 positions match TRBD2. Trimming took 5 bases from V and 2 from J; bases not matched to a gene: 12. The CDR3 runs to 17 residues. The germline gives CDR1 LNHDA, CDR2 SQIVND (reference sequence). The CDR3 DNA sequence: TGTGCCAGTAGTGCCAACGCATATCTAGCGGGGCAAGAGACCCAGTACTTC. Amino acids: CASSANAYLAGQETQYF.

This chain uses TRBV7-9 with TRBJ1-1; maybe TRBD1 (6 bases). V lost 5 bases to trimming and J lost 5 bases, with 9 bases between them. CDR1 is SEHNR, CDR2 FQNEAQ, per germline (reference sequence). The length of the CDR3 is 12 residues. CDR3: CASSPQGTEAFF. CDR3 coding DNA: TGTGCCAGCAGCCCACAGGGTACTGAAGCTTTCTTT.

This chain connects TRBV30 to TRBJ2-1; TRBD1 aligns across 9 bases. Germline values: CDR1 GTSNPN, CDR2 SVGIG (reference sequence). The CDR3 contains 15 residues. V was clipped by 3 bases and J by 4 bases; unmatched bases: 7. Here the CDR3 DNA reads TGTGCCTGGAGCGCGAACAGGGGGCTATACAATGAGCAGTTCTTC. It yields the protein CAWSANRGLYNEQFF.

The CDR3 nucleotides are TGTGCCAGTAGGGACTTTGGTACCTACGAGCAGTACTTC. Amino acid sequence: CASRDFGTYEQYF. The chain links TRBV19 to TRBJ2-7; TRBD2 is a possible D gene (5 bases). This CDR3 is 13 amino acids long. Germline loops: CDR1 LNHDA, CDR2 SQIVND (reference sequence). Trimming left V 6 bases short and J 2 bases short, with 11 bases between.

The chain has TRBV7-2 and TRBJ1-1; D is undetermined. Germline values: CDR1 SGHTA, CDR2 FQGNSA. With 7 bases removed from V and 5 bases from J, the gap between germline ends came to 17 bases. This CDR3 has 14 residues. The CDR3 reads CASNPSRGGTEAFF. The CDR3 region has the DNA TGTGCCAGCAACCCCAGTCGGGGTGGGACTGAAGCTTTCTTT.

V is TRBV12-5 and J is TRBJ2-3, with a weak D call TRBD2 (5 bases). CDR3 length: 12 amino acids. The germline gives CDR1 LGHNT, CDR2 FRNRAP. With 5 bases removed from V and 4 bases from J, the gap between germline ends came to 7 bases. This chain's CDR3 is CASGPGADTQYF. In DNA form, the CDR3 reads TGTGCTAGTGGTCCCGGGGCAGATACGCAGTATTTT.

The V call is TRBV28, the J call TRBJ2-7; 7 positions match TRBD2. The CDR3 is 15 amino acids. Germline loops: CDR1 MDHEN, CDR2 SYDVKM. V shed 6 bases and J 2 bases; nucleotides not matched to a gene: 10. This chain's CDR3 is CASSPPGLRPYEQYF. The CDR3 coding sequence is TGTGCCAGCAGCCCACCGGGACTACGACCCTACGAGCAGTACTTC.

V and J are TRBV10-3 and TRBJ2-4; 8 bases are a match to TRBD1. V gave up 0 bases and J gave up 7 bases; unmatched junction bases: 8. Germline V gene sequence: CDR1 ENHRY, CDR2 SYGVKD. The CDR3 has 16 residues. Written as DNA, the CDR3 is TGTGCCATCAGTGAGTCGACTCGACAGGGGTGGAACATTCAGTACTTC. Amino acid sequence: CAISESTRQGWNIQYF.

This clone appeared a single time. The rearrangement links TRBV11-2 to TRBJ2-2, with TRBD1 identical over 8 bases. This CDR3 spans 15 amino acids. In germline, CDR1 is SGHAT, CDR2 FQNNGV. With V trimmed by 3 bases and J by 6 bases, 6 bases remained unmatched. The CDR3 DNA sequence: TGTGCCAGCAGCTTGGCAGGGGGCGCTTCCGGGGAGCTGTTTTTT. Translated, it gives CASSLAGGASGELFF. The full variable domain, with the rest looked up from reference TRBV11-2 and TRBJ2-2, is EAGVAQSPRYKIIEKRQSVAFWCNPISGHATLYWYQQILGQGPKLLIQFQNNGVVDDSQLPKDRFSAERLKGVDSTLKIQPAKLEDSAVYLCASSLAGGASGELFFGEGSRLTVL.

The rearrangement links TRBV6-1 to TRBJ2-1, with 12 nucleotides matching TRBD2. The V and J ends lost 2 bases and 7 bases, in that order; junction bases with no gene match: 6. Per germline, CDR1 MNHNS and CDR2 SASEGT. This CDR3 contains 16 residues. The CDR3: CASSERQTSGRNEQFF. The DNA for the CDR3 is TGTGCCAGCAGTGAACGTCAGACTAGCGGGAGAAATGAGCAGTTCTTC.

This chain links TRBV18 with TRBJ2-1, with a possible D match to TRBD2 (5 bases). The CDR3 has 14 residues. The germline V and J ends were trimmed by 6 bases and 13 bases, with 22 bases remaining between them. Germline CDR1 reads KGHSH; CDR2 reads LQKENI. The CDR3 is CASSLSGAAGRQFF. The CDR3 coding sequence is TGTGCCAGCTCCCTCAGCGGAGCCGCGGGTCGTCAGTTCTTC.

This chain links TRBV19 with TRBJ1-3; the match to TRBD1 covers 8 bases. The V and J ends lost 5 bases and 7 bases, in that order; junction bases with no gene match: 7. Germline V gene lookup returns CDR1 LNHDA and CDR2 SQIVND (reference sequence). This CDR3 spans 14 amino acids. The CDR3 reads CASSYRTGRNTIYF. CDR3 DNA: TGTGCCAGTAGTTACCGGACAGGGCGGAACACCATATATTTT.

The rearrangement links TRBV28 to TRBJ1-2; no definite D call. Trimming removed 7 bases from V and 2 bases from J, with 5 bases in between. Germline V gene data show CDR1 as MDHEN and CDR2 as SYDVKM. The CDR3 covers 11 residues. CDR3: CASTRNYGYTF. The CDR3 bases are TGTGCCAGCACGAGGAACTATGGCTACACCTTC.

This chain connects TRBV5-1 to TRBJ1-6; 9 bases line up with TRBD1. The CDR3 runs to 15 residues. J was trimmed by 4 bases and V by 4 bases; bases with no gene match: 3. Germline V CDR1 and CDR2: SGHRS, YFSETQ. The DNA of the CDR3 is TGCGCCAGCAGCCCGGGACAGGGATATAATTCACCCCTCCACTTT. It codes for CASSPGQGYNSPLHF.